This TCR beta chain originates from a study of blood T cell repertoires in COVID-19. Across the whole study: COVID-19 samples collected from the United States, Italy and Spain covered acute and convalescent phases. Sources were T cells, B-cell-depleted T cells, or PBMCs; the material itself was cDNA or gDNA.

Germline CDR1 reads SNHLY; CDR2 reads FYNNEI. V was cut by 5 bases and J by 9 bases, with 8 bases left in between. The length of the CDR3 is 10 residues. As handled by the study authors: Amplification of reference gene primers was used by the study to estimate nucleated cell counts. TCRdb's copy holds only in-frame clones and misses some; the assay was immunoSEQ multiplex PCR. V, J and clone size were drawn from that table, and D and trimming were deduced from the DNA. The sample shows roughly 260,000 clones, 75% to 95% of them seen only once. Seattle researchers signed up patients amid active infection and tracked them longitudinally.

Sequences were obtained from peripheral blood. The receptor's source is a person under 30 with COVID-19, enrolled during active disease. The chain employs TRBV2 and TRBJ2-7; no clear D gene. The CDR3 DNA follows: TGTGCCAGCAGTTTTCGGTGGCAGTACTTC. Its protein product is CASSFRWQYF. The whole variable domain, remainder taken from reference TRBV2 and TRBJ2-7, is EPEVTQTPSHQVTQMGQEVILRCVPISNHLYFYWYRQILGQKVEFLVSFYNNEISEKSEIFDDQFSVERPDGSNFTLKIRSTKLEDSAMYFCASSFRWQYFGPGTRLTVT.